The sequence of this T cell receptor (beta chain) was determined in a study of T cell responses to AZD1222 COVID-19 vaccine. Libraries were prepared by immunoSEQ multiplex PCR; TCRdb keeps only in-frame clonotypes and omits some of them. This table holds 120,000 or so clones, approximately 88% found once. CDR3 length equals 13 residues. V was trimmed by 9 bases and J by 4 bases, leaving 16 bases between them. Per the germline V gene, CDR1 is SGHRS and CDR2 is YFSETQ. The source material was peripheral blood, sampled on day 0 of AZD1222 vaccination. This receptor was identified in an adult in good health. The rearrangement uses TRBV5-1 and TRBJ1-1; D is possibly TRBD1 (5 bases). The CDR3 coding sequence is TGCGCCACCTCTCGGACATCGGGCACTGAAGCTTTCTTT. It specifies CATSRTSGTEAFF.